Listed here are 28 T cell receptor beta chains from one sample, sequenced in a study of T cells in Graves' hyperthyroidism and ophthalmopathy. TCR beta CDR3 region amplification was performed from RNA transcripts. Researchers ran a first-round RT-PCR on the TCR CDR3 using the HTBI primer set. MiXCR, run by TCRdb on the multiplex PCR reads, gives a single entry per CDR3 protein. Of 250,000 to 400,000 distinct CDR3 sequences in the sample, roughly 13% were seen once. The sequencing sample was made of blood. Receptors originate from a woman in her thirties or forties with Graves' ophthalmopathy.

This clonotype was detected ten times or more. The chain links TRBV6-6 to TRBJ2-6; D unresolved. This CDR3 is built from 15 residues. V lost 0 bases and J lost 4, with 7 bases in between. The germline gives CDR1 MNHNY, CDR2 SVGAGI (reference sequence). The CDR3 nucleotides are TGTGCCAGCAGTTACTCGGGATCCGGGGCCAACGTCCTGACTTTC. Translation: CASSYSGSGANVLTF.

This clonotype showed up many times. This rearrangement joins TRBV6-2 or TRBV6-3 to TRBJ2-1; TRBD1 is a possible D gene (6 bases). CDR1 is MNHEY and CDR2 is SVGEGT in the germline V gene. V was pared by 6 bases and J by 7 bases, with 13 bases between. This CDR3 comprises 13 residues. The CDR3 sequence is CASSRTQGNEQFF. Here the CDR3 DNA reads TGTGCCAGCAGCCGAACGCAGGGGAATGAGCAGTTCTTC.

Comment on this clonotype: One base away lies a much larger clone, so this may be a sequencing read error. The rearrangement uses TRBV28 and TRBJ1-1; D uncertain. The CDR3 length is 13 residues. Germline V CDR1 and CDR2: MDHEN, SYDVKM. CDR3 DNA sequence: TGTGCCACCCTCAGATCTTCGAACACTGAAGCTCTCTTT. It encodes CATLRSSNTEALF.

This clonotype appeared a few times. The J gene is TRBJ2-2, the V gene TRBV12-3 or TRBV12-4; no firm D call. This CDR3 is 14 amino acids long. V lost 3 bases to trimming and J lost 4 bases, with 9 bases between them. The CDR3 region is CASSLELPTGELFF. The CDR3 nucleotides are TGTGCCAGCAGTTTGGAACTCCCCACCGGGGAGCTGTTTTTT.

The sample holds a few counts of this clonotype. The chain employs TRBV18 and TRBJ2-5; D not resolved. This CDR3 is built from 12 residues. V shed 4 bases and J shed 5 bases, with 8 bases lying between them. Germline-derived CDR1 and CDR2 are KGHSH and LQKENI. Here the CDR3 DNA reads TGTGCCAGCTCACTCATGGGGGAGACCCAGTACTTC. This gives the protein CASSLMGETQYF.

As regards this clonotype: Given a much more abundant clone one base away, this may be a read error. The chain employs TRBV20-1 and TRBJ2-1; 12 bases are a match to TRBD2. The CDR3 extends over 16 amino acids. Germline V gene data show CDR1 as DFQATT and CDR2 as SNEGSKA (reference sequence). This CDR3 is CSAMASGGAYYNEQLF. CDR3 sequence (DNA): TGCAGTGCTATGGCTAGCGGGGGGGCTTACTACAATGAGCAGCTCTTC.

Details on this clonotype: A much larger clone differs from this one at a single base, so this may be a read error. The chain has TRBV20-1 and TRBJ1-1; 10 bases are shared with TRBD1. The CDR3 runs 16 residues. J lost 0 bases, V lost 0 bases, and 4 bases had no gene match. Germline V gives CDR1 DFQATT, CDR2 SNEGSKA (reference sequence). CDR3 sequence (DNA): TGCAGTGCTAGAGATGAAGACAGGGGGCTGAACACTGAAGCTTTCTTT. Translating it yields CSARDEDRGLNTEAFF.

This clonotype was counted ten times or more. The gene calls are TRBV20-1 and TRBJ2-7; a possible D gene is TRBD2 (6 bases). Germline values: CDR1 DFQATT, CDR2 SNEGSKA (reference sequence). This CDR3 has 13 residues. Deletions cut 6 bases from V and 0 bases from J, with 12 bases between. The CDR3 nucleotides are TGCAGTGCAGTAGGGACTGTCTCCTACGAGCAGTACTTC. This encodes CSAVGTVSYEQYF.

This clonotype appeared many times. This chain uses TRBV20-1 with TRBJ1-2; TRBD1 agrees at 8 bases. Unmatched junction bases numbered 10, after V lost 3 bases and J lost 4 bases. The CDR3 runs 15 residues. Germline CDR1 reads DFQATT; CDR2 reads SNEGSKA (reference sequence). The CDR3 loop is CSARDRAGGTYGYTF. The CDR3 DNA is TGCAGTGCTAGGGATAGGGCAGGGGGCACCTATGGCTACACCTTC.

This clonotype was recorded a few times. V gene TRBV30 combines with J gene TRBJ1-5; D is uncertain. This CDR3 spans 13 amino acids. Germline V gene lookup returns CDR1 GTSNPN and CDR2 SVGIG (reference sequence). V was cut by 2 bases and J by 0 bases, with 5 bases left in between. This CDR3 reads CAWSRDSNQPQHF. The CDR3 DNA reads TGTGCCTGGAGTAGGGATAGCAATCAGCCCCAGCATTTT.

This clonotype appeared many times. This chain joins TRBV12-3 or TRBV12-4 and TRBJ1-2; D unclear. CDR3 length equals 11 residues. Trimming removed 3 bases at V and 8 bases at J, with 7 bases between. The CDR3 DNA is TGTGCCAGCAGTTTGGTCTGGGGCTACACCTTC. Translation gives CASSLVWGYTF.

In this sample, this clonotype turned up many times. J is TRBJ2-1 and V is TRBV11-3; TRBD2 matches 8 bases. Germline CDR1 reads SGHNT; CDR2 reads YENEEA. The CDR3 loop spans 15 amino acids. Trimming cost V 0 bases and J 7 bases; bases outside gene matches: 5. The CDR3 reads CASSLDGTRGNEQFF. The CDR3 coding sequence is TGTGCCAGCAGCTTAGACGGGACTAGAGGTAATGAGCAGTTCTTC.

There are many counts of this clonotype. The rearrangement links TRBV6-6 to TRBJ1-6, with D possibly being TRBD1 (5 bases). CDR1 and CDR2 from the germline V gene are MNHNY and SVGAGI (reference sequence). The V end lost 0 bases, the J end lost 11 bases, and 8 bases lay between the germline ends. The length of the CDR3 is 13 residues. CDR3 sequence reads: CASSYSGETPLHF. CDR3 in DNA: TGTGCCAGCAGTTACTCGGGGGAAACACCCCTCCACTTT.

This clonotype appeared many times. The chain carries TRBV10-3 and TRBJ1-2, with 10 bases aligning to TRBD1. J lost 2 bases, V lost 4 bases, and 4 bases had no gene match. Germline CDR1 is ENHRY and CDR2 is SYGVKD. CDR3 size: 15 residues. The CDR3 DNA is TGTGCCATCAGTGTGAGGGGACAGGGGAACTATGGCTACACCTTC. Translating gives CAISVRGQGNYGYTF.

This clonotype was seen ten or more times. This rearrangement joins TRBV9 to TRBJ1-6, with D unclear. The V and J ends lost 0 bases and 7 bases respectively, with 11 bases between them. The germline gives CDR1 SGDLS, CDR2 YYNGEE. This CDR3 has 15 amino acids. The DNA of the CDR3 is TGTGCCAGCAGCGTAGGGAGGGCATACAATTCACCCCTCCACTTT. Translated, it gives CASSVGRAYNSPLHF.

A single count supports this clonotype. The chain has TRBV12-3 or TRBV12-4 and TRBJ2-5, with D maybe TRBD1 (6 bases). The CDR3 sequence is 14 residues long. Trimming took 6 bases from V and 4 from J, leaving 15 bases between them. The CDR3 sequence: CASSQQGRGETQYF. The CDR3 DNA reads TGTGCCAGCAGCCAGCAGGGCAGGGGAGAGACCCAGTACTTC.

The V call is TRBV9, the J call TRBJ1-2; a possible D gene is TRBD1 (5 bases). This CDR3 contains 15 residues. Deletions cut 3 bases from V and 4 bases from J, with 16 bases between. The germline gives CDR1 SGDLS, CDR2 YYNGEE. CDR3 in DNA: TGTGCCAGCAGCGGAGCCCTGGGGGGTCCCTATGGCTACACCTTC. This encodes CASSGALGGPYGYTF. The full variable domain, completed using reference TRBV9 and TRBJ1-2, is DSGVTQTPKHLITATGQRVTLRCSPRSGDLSVYWYQQSLDQGLQFLIQYYNGEERAKGNILERFSAQQFPDLHSELNLSSLELGDSALYFCASSGALGGPYGYTFGSGTRLTVV.

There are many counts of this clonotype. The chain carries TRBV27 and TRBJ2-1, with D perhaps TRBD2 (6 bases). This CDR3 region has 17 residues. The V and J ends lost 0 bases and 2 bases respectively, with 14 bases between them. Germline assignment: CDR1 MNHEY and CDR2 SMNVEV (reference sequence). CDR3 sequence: CASSLSLGGGPYNEQFF. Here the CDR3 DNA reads TGTGCCAGCAGTTTATCCCTCGGGGGAGGTCCCTACAATGAGCAGTTCTTC.

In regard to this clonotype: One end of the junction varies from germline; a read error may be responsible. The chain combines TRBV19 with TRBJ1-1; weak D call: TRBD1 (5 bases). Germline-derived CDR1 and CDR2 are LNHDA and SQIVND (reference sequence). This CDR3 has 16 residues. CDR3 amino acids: CASTPLLGVARAETFF. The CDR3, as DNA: TGTGCCAGTACTCCCCTCTTGGGGGTCGCGAGGGCTGAAACTTTCTTT.

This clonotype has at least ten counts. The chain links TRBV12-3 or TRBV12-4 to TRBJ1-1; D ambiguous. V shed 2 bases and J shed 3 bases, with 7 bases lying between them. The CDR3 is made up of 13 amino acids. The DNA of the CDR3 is TGTGCCAGCAGTTTATTCGGGGACACTGAAGCTTTCTTT. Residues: CASSLFGDTEAFF.

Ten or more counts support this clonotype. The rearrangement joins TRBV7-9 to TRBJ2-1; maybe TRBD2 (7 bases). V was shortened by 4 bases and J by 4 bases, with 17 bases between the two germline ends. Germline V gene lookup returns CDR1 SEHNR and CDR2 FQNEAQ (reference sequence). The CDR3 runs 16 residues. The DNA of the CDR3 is TGTGCCAGCAGCTCCAGTTGGGGGGGCGGGTACAATGAGCAGTTCTTC. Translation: CASSSSWGGGYNEQFF.

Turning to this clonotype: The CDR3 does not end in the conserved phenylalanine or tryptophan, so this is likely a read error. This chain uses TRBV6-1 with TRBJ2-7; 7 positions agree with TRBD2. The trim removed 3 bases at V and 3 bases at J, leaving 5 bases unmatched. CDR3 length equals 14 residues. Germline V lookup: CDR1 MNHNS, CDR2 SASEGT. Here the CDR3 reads CASSEGGGVYEQYL. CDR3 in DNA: TGTGCCAGCAGTGAGGGCGGGGGAGTCTACGAGCAGTACCTC.

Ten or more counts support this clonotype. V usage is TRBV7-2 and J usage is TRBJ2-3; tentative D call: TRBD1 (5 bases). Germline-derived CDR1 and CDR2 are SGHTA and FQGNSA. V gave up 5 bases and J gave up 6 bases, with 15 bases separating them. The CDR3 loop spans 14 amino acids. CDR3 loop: CASSLQVLLDTQYF. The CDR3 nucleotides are TGTGCCAGCAGCCTACAGGTACTTCTGGATACGCAGTATTTT.

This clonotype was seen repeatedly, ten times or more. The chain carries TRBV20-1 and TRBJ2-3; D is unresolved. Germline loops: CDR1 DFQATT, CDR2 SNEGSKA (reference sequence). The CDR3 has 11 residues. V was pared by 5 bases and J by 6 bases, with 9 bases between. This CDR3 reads CSAPSADTQYF. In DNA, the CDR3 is TGCAGTGCTCCCTCGGCGGATACGCAGTATTTT.

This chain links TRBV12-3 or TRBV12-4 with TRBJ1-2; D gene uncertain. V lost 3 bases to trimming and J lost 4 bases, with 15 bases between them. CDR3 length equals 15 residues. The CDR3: CASSFPSVGTYGYTF. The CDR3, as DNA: TGTGCCAGCAGTTTTCCTTCGGTGGGAACCTATGGCTACACCTTC.

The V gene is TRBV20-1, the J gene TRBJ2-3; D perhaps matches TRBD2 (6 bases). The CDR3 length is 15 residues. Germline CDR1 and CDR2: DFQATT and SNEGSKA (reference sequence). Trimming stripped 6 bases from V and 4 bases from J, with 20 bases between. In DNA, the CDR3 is TGCAGTGCGGAAGACGGGGGAGAGGTGGCAGATACGCAGTATTTT. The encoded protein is CSAEDGGEVADTQYF.

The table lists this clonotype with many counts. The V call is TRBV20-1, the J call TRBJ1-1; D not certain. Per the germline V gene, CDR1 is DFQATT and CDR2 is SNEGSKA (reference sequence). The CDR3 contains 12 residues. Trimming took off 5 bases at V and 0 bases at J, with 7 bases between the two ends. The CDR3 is CSASRVNTEAFF. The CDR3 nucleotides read TGCAGTGCTTCCCGTGTGAACACTGAAGCTTTCTTT.

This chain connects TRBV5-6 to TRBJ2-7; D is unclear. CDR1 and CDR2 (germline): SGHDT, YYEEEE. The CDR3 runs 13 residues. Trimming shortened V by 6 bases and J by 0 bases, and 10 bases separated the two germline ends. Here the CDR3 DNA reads TGTGCCAGCACAGAAAACCACTCCTACGAGCAGTACTTC. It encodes CASTENHSYEQYF.